This T cell receptor (beta chain) was captured in a study of kidney transplant recipient with SARS-CoV-2 infection. Using its own MiXCR run on the reads, TCRdb lists one record per CDR3 protein. The sample lists some 220,000 distinct CDR3 sequences; more than 25% were seen once. The CDR3 runs to 16 residues. Germline V gives CDR1 SGHTS, CDR2 YDEGEE. The V gene lost 7 bases and the J gene lost 4 bases, with 23 bases spanning the gap. This clonotype has at least ten counts. The chain has TRBV5-8 and TRBJ1-2; D is ambiguous. This TCR was recovered from a male patient between 25 and 39 years old who had COVID-19 and was a kidney transplant recipient. Some T cells may originate from the graft donor. The input for sequencing was a blood sample, taken at baseline and on roughly day 120 from a kidney transplant recipient. The CDR3 protein is CASEHIHPRKTYGYTF. CDR3 DNA sequence: TGTGCCAGCGAGCACATTCATCCACGAAAGACCTATGGCTACACCTTC. The full variable domain, with the rest looked up from reference TRBV5-8 and TRBJ1-2, is EAGVTQSPTHLIKTRGQQATLRCSPISGHTSVYWYQQALGLGLQFLLWYDEGEERNRGNFPPRFSGRQFPNYSSELNVNALELEDSALYLCASEHIHPRKTYGYTFGSGTRLTVV.